This T cell receptor (beta chain) was observed in a study of tumor-infiltrating T cells and Merkel cell polyomavirus. The wider study: CD8+ T cells recognized the Merkel cell polyomavirus KLL epitope. Broader study findings: Only one public clonotype, shared by two patients, appeared among approximately 400 sequences. MCC-specific survival improved with about 1.8-18% versus 0-0.14% intratumoral KLL-specific T cells.

The germline V gene has CDR1 MNHNY and CDR2 SVGAGI (reference sequence). The junction had 9 bases not matched to a gene; V was cut back by 6 bases and J by 6 bases. The length of the CDR3 is 15 residues. All patients' tumors stained robustly positive for Merkel cell polyomavirus Large T antigen by immunohistochemistry. Libraries were prepared by immunoSEQ multiplex PCR; TCRdb keeps only in-frame clonotypes and omits some of them. This table has more than 20,000 clones, 70% to 90% appearing once. Concerning this clone: Its target is unknown.

The receptor comes from a man aged 50 or older with Merkel cell carcinoma. Sequencing was carried out using lymph node tissue. The chain couples TRBV6-6 to TRBJ1-4; 8 nucleotides align to TRBD1. CDR3 sequence reads: CASSSSGGAYEKLFF. CDR3 sequence (DNA): TGTGCCAGCAGCTCGTCAGGGGGCGCTTATGAAAAACTGTTTTTT.